Shown below are 23 T cell receptor beta chains from a single sample sequenced in a study of metastatic and nonmetastatic thyroid tumors. Until they underwent thyroid surgery, no patient had received any treatment. TCRdb ran MiXCR on the PCR reads. The table lists about 16,000 clones, roughly an eighth of them singletons. The specimen sequenced was tumor tissue. These receptors were obtained from a female donor with papillary thyroid cancer or a benign thyroid nodule (not recorded which). Some clones in this sample may be carry-over from other donors' samples.

This clone was seen many times. The chain recombines TRBV5-4 with TRBJ2-2, with 12 nucleotides matching TRBD2. The V segment lost 4 bases and the J segment 1 base; nucleotides outside the gene matches: 2. The length of the CDR3 is 16 residues. Germline V gene lookup returns CDR1 SGHNT and CDR2 YYREEE (reference sequence). CDR3 region: CASSRGLAGNTGELFF. CDR3 nucleotides: TGTGCCAGCAGCCGGGGACTAGCGGGGAACACCGGGGAGCTGTTTTTT.

This clone was counted many times. V gene TRBV12-3 or TRBV12-4 combines with J gene TRBJ1-6, with TRBD1 as a possible D gene (6 bases). The CDR3 extends over 15 amino acids. Trimming took 6 bases from V and 10 from J, leaving 19 bases between them. The DNA of the CDR3 is TGTGCCAGCAGCCCAAGGGGGGCGATAGGGTCACCCCTCCACTTT. Translation: CASSPRGAIGSPLHF.

The table lists this clone with many counts. The chain recombines TRBV12-3 or TRBV12-4 with TRBJ1-1; no definite D call. Deletions cut 7 bases from V and 1 base from J, with 4 bases between. The CDR3 is 11 amino acids. The DNA of the CDR3 is TGTGCCAGCACCTCGAACACTGAAGCTTTCTTT. It codes for CASTSNTEAFF.

In its sample, this clone was seen many times. Since a much larger clone is just one base distant, this may be a read error. This rearrangement joins TRBV25-1 to TRBJ2-1, with 8 positions matching TRBD2. The CDR3 is made up of 15 amino acids. Germline CDR1 is MGHDK and CDR2 is SYGVNS. CDR3 region: CASSASGRSHNEQFF. The CDR3 DNA is TGTGCCAGCAGTGCTAGCGGGCGCTCCCACAATGAGCAGTTCTTC. The full variable domain, in which reference TRBV25-1 and TRBJ2-1 provide the parts outside the CDR3, is EADIYQTPRYLVIGTGKKITLECSQTMGHDKMYWYQQDPGMELHLIHYSYGVNSTEKGDLSSESTVSRIRTEHFPLTLESARPSHTSQYLCASSASGRSHNEQFFGPGTRLTVL.

This clone was detected ten times or more. This chain links TRBV9 with TRBJ2-3; D ambiguous. Trimming cost V 3 bases and J 2 bases, with 10 bases left between them. The CDR3 sequence is 14 residues long. CDR1 is SGDLS, CDR2 YYNGEE, per germline. As DNA, the CDR3 is TGTGCCAGCAGCGCCGCACTGTACACAGATACGCAGTATTTT. Translated, it gives CASSAALYTDTQYF.

The V gene is TRBV6-1, the J gene TRBJ1-1; 7 bases fit TRBD1. J gave up 0 bases and V 8 bases, and 3 bases lay outside the gene matches. Looked up from germline, CDR1 is MNHNS and CDR2 is SASEGT. The CDR3 totals 13 residues. CDR3 sequence: CASQDRVNTEAFF. CDR3 coding DNA: TGTGCCAGCCAAGACAGGGTGAACACTGAAGCTTTCTTT.

The chain is built from TRBV30 and TRBJ2-7; 8 bases are a match to TRBD1. Germline values: CDR1 GTSNPN, CDR2 SVGIG (reference sequence). The J segment lost 6 bases and the V segment lost 2 bases, leaving 9 bases of the junction unmatched. CDR3 length equals 14 residues. The CDR3, as DNA: TGTGCCTGGAGTCGCGGACAGGGAGTGGTCGAGCAGTACTTC. Translation: CAWSRGQGVVEQYF.

This clone was detected many times. The chain employs TRBV6-1 and TRBJ1-2, with a tentative D call TRBD1 (5 bases). V lost 6 bases and J lost 8, with 19 bases in between. Per the germline V gene, CDR1 is MNHNS and CDR2 is SASEGT. The CDR3 length is 14 residues. CDR3 sequence (DNA): TGTGCCAGCAGCCCCGGCGGGGGTTCTTGGGGCTACACCTTC. Its translation: CASSPGGGSWGYTF.

At least ten counts were recorded for this clone. The chain is built from TRBV6-1 and TRBJ1-1; tentative D call: TRBD1 (5 bases). Germline CDR1 MNHNS, CDR2 SASEGT. CDR3 length: 12 amino acids. V lost 5 bases to trimming and J lost 11 bases, with 15 bases between them. CDR3: CASSNIQGRAFF. CDR3 bases: TGTGCCAGCAGTAATATCCAGGGTAGGGCTTTCTTT.

This clone was seen many times. The genes are TRBV12-3 or TRBV12-4 and TRBJ1-3; D unresolved. This CDR3 is built from 15 residues. Trimming cost V 3 bases and J 0 bases, with 9 bases left between them. DNA of the CDR3: TGTGCCAGCAGTTTTCAGTCGAGCTCTGGAAACACCATATATTTT. It yields the protein CASSFQSSSGNTIYF.

V gene TRBV20-1 combines with J gene TRBJ1-2; 11 bases are a match to TRBD1. The V gene end was trimmed by 3 bases and the J gene end by 8 bases; junction bases not matched to a gene: 26. The CDR3 is made up of 20 amino acids. CDR1 and CDR2 (germline): DFQATT, SNEGSKA (reference sequence). CDR3 sequence (DNA): TGCAGTGCTAGTCGCCTAATTAGCTACTCGGACAGGGGGCTGTCTGTGGGCTACACCTTC. Protein sequence: CSASRLISYSDRGLSVGYTF.

This clone was observed at least ten times. The rearrangement uses TRBV4-1 and TRBJ2-5, with D unresolved. Between the trimmed V and J ends, which lost 1 base and 0 bases, there was a span of 12 bases. The CDR3 sequence is 16 residues long. From germline, CDR1 is MGHRA and CDR2 YSYEKL. The CDR3 reads CASSQVAVGYQETQYF. The CDR3, as DNA: TGCGCCAGCAGCCAAGTTGCCGTAGGATACCAAGAGACCCAGTACTTC.

V gene TRBV6-2 or TRBV6-3 combines with J gene TRBJ1-3; no clear D. CDR1 and CDR2 from the germline V gene are MNHEY and SVGEGT. Trimming stripped 0 bases from V and 2 bases from J, with 23 bases between. The CDR3 runs 20 residues. The CDR3 region is CASSYSKELSDIRPGNTIYF. The CDR3 DNA reads as TGTGCCAGCAGTTACTCGAAAGAGCTCTCTGACATCCGCCCTGGAAACACCATATATTTT.

This clone has ten or more counts. V is TRBV11-2 and J is TRBJ2-7; 7 bases line up with TRBD2. Germline CDR1 and CDR2: SGHAT and FQNNGV. V gave up 1 base and J gave up 4 bases; unmatched junction bases: 7. This CDR3 has 15 residues. The CDR3 region is CASSLVTGGGYEQYF. CDR3 in DNA: TGTGCCAGCAGCTTAGTTACCGGGGGAGGGTACGAGCAGTACTTC.

This clone was counted at least ten times. The chain joins TRBV7-8 to TRBJ2-7; 8 bases fit TRBD2. Trimming took 5 bases from V and 3 from J; bases not matched to a gene: 6. The CDR3 has 14 residues. Germline values: CDR1 SGHVS, CDR2 FQNEAQ. In DNA, the CDR3 is TGTGCCAGCAGCCCTTCGCGGGGGGACTACGAGCAGTACTTC. It is translated as CASSPSRGDYEQYF.

This clone was counted ten times or more. The V and J genes are TRBV5-1 and TRBJ1-2, with D possibly matching TRBD1 (6 bases). Trimming cost V 1 base and J 6 bases, with 10 bases left between them. Germline V gives CDR1 SGHRS, CDR2 YFSETQ. This CDR3 region has 13 residues. CDR3 sequence: CASSLLPGDGYTF. CDR3 coding DNA: TGCGCCAGCAGCTTGTTACCAGGGGATGGCTACACCTTC.

This clone has a count of ten or more. CDR3 coding DNA: TGCGCCAGCAGGCCAGGGGGCTGGGATGGCTACACCTTC. The encoded protein is CASRPGGWDGYTF. This sequence joins TRBV5-1 and TRBJ1-2, with 8 bases lining up with TRBD1. CDR1 and CDR2 from the germline V gene are SGHRS and YFSETQ. Losses at the gene ends were 5 bases for V and 6 bases for J; bases not matched to a gene: 6. CDR3 length: 13 residues.

This clone occurred many times. This chain joins TRBV9 and TRBJ2-7, with 9 bases identical to TRBD2. The junction had 5 bases not matched to a gene; V was cut back by 0 bases and J by 4 bases. Per germline, CDR1 SGDLS and CDR2 YYNGEE. This CDR3 comprises 15 residues. The CDR3 is CASSVGAGGVYEQYF. In DNA form, the CDR3 reads TGTGCCAGCAGCGTAGGAGCGGGAGGCGTGTACGAGCAGTACTTC.

This clone came up many times. The chain carries TRBV20-1 and TRBJ2-3; D unclear. The CDR3 totals 12 residues. Germline CDR1 is DFQATT and CDR2 is SNEGSKA (reference sequence). The ends were cut back, 5 bases at V and 2 bases at J, with 8 bases in the middle. CDR3 residues: CSAADSTDTQYF. CDR3 DNA sequence: TGCAGTGCTGCCGACTCCACAGATACGCAGTATTTT.

This clone was detected many times. The chain is built from TRBV12-3 or TRBV12-4 and TRBJ1-1; a weak D match, TRBD1 (5 bases). With 0 bases removed from V and 1 base from J, the gap between germline ends came to 9 bases. This CDR3 region has 15 residues. CDR3 residues: CASSLATTGNTEAFF. The CDR3 DNA reads as TGTGCCAGCAGTTTAGCAACTACAGGGAACACTGAAGCTTTCTTT.

In its sample, this clone is medium-sized. The chain uses TRBV3-1 and TRBJ1-1; D gene unclear. Trimming pared 1 base from V and 5 bases from J, leaving 8 bases between. The CDR3 has 13 amino acids. CDR1 LGHDT and CDR2 YNNKEL come from the germline V gene (reference sequence). CDR3 sequence: CASSQARLTEAFF. For the CDR3, the DNA is TGTGCCAGCAGCCAAGCACGGTTAACTGAAGCTTTCTTT.

This clone was seen ten or more times. The chain couples TRBV7-9 to TRBJ1-4; 9 positions match TRBD1. V gave up 1 base and J gave up 8 bases; unmatched junction bases: 2. The CDR3 runs to 14 residues. Looked up from germline, CDR1 is SEHNR and CDR2 is FQNEAQ (reference sequence). The CDR3 region is CASSLGQGDEKLFF. The CDR3 region has the DNA TGTGCCAGCAGCTTAGGACAGGGGGACGAAAAACTGTTTTTT.

The sample holds many counts of this clone. The chain has TRBV6-6 and TRBJ2-1; no reliable D call. The CDR3 runs to 13 residues. Trimming left V 2 bases short and J 4 bases short, with 6 bases between. The germline gives CDR1 MNHNY, CDR2 SVGAGI (reference sequence). The DNA of the CDR3 is TGTGCCAGCAGTTACCCTCCTTACAATGAGCAGTTCTTC. This translates into CASSYPPYNEQFF.